This T cell receptor beta chain was recovered during a study of CD8 T cells in ankylosing spondylitis. The study, taken as a whole, reports: CD8+ by phenotype, disease-linked clones were relatively rare in peripheral blood. In ankylosing spondylitis blood, a motif of roughly eight highly homologous TCR beta variants appeared characteristic.

Only a few counts were recorded for this clonotype. Antigen specificity is unknown. Trimming removed 5 bases from V and 5 bases from J, with 12 bases in between. The germline gives CDR1 MNHNS, CDR2 SASEGT. This CDR3 comprises 13 residues. Quantitative 5'-RACE with molecular barcodes was used to make the TCR beta libraries. Via MiXCR, TCRdb re-called the 5' RACE reads, giving one row per CDR3 protein. The data show 200,000 to 250,000 distinct CDR3 sequences, with 25% to 30% seen just once and under 7% held by the top ten. Input material: blood, either unsorted or a sorted T cell fraction (not recorded which). The V and J genes are TRBV6-1 and TRBJ1-2, with D perhaps matching TRBD1 (5 bases). The receptor was isolated from a male donor with ankylosing spondylitis or in good health (not recorded which). The CDR3 region has the DNA TGTGCCAGCAGTCCCCGGGACGGTTATGGCTACACCTTC. This gives the protein CASSPRDGYGYTF.